The clone carrying this T cell receptor beta chain appeared once. Trimming removed 7 bases at V and 1 base at J, with 17 bases between. This CDR3 is 16 amino acids long. In germline, CDR1 is MDHEN, CDR2 SYDVKM. This entry comes from a study of blood T cell repertoires in COVID-19. Sequencing was performed with immunoSEQ multiplex PCR; in TCRdb, only in-frame clones are kept and a portion is missing. The data contain a few hundred thousand clones, 87% of them singletons. Source material: peripheral blood. The V and J genes are TRBV28 and TRBJ1-5; TRBD1 might be the D (5 bases). The sequence derives from a man aged 18 to 30 with active or convalescent COVID-19. DNA of the CDR3: TGTGCCAGCAAAGACGACAGCAAAGGGAGCAATCAGCCCCAGCATTTT. Its translation: CASKDDSKGSNQPQHF.